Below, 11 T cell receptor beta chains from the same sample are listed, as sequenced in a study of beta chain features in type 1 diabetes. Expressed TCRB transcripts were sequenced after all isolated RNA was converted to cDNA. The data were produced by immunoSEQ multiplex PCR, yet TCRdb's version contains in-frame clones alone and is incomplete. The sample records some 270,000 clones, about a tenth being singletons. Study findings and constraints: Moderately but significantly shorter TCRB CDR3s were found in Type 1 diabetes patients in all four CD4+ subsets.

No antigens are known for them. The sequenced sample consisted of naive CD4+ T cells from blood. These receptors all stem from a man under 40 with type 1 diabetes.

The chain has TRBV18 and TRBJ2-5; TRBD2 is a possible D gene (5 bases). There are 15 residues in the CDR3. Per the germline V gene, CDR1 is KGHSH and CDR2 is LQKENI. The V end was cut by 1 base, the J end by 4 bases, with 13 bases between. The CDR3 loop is CASSPQAARGETQYF. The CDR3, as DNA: TGTGCCAGCTCACCACAAGCTGCTCGGGGAGAGACCCAGTACTTC.

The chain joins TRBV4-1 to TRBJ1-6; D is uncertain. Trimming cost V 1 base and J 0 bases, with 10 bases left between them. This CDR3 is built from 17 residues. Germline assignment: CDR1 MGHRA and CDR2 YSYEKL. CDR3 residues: CASSQGQARSYNSPLHF. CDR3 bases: TGCGCCAGCAGCCAAGGGCAGGCGCGCTCCTATAATTCACCCCTCCACTTT.

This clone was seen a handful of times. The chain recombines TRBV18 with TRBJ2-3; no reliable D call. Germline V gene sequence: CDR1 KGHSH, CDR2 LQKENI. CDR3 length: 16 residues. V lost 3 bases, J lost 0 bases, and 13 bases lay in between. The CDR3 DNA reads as TGTGCCAGCTCACCCGGCCAGGCTACTAGCACAGATACGCAGTATTTT. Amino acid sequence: CASSPGQATSTDTQYF.

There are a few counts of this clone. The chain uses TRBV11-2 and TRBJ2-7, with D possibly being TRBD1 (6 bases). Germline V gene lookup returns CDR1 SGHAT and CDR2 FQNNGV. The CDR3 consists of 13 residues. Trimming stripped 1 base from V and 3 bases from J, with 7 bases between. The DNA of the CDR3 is TGTGCCAGCAGCTTAGTCAGGGGCTACGAGCAGTACTTC. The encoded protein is CASSLVRGYEQYF.

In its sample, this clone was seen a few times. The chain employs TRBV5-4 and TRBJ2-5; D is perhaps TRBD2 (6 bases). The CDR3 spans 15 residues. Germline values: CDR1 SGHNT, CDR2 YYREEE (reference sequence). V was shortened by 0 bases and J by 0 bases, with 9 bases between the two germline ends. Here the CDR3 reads CASSLGGTNQETQYF. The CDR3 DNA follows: TGTGCCAGCAGCTTGGGCGGGACGAACCAAGAGACCCAGTACTTC.

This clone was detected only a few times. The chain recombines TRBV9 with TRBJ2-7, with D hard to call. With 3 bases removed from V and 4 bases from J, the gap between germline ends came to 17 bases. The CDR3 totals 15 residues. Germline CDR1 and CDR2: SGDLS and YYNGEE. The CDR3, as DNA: TGTGCCAGCAGCGCCCCTATGATTCGGCGGTACGAGCAGTACTTC. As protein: CASSAPMIRRYEQYF.

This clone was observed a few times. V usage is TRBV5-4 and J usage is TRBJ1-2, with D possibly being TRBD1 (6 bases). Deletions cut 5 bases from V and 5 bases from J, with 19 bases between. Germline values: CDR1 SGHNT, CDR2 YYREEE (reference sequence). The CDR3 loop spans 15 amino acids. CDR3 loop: CASSPAGGGGYGYTF. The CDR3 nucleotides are TGTGCCAGCAGTCCGGCGGGAGGGGGAGGTTATGGCTACACCTTC.

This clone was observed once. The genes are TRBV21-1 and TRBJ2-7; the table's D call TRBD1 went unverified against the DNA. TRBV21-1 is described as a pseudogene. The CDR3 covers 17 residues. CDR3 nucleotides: TGTGCCAGCAGCAAAGCCCCCTCGACAGGGGGGGCCTACGAGCAGTACTTC. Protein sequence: CASSKAPSTGGAYEQYF.

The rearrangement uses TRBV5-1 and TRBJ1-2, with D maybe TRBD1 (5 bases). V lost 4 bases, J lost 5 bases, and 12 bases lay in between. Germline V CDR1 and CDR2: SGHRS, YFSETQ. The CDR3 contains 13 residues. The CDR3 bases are TGCGCCAGCAGCCCGGGGGGGAATTATGGCTACACCTTC. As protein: CASSPGGNYGYTF.

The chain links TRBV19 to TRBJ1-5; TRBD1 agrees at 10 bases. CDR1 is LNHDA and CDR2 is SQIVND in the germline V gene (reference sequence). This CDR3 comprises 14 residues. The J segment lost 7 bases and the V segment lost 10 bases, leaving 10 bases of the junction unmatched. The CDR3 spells CATERGQGYQPQHF. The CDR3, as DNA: TGTGCCACCGAAAGGGGACAGGGGTACCAGCCCCAGCATTTT.

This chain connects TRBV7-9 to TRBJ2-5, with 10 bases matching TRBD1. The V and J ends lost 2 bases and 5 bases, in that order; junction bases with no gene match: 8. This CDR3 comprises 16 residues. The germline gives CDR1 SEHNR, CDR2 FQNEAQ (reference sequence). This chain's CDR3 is CASSLPLGTGDETQYF. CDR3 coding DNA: TGTGCCAGCAGCTTACCCCTCGGGACAGGGGATGAGACCCAGTACTTC.